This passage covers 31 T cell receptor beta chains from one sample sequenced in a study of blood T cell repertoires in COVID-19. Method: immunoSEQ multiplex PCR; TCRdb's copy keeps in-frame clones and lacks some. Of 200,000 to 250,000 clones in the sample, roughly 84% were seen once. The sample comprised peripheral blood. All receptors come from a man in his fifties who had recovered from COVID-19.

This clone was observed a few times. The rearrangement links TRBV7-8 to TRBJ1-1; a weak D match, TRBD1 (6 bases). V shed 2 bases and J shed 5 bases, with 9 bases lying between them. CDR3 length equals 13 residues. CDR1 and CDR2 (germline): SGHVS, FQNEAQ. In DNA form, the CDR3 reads TGTGCCAGCAGCTTAAGCGGGACAACTGAAGCTTTCTTT. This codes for CASSLSGTTEAFF.

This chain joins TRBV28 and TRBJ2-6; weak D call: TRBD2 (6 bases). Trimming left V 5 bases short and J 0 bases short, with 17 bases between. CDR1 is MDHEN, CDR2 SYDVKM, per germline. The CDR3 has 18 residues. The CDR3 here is CASSGAGKGFSGANVLTF. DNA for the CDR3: TGTGCCAGCAGTGGTGCGGGAAAAGGGTTCTCTGGGGCCAACGTCCTGACTTTC.

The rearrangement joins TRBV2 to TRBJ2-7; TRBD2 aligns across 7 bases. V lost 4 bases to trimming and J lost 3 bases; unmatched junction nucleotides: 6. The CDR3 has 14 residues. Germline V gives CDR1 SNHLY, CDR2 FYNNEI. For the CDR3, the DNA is TGTGCCAGCAGTGTGTCTAGCGGAAACTACGAGCAGTACTTC. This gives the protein CASSVSSGNYEQYF.

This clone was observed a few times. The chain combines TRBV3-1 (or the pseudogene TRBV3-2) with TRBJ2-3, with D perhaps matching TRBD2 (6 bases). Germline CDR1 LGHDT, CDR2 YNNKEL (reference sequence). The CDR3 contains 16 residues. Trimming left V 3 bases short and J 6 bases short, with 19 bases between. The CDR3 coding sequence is TGTGCCAGCAGCCAGGGGGGACCAAACCTGGGGGATACGCAGTATTTT. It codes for CASSQGGPNLGDTQYF.

DNA for the CDR3: TGTGCCTGGAGTCCAGGGACATCGCCTTACGAGCAGTACTTC. This codes for CAWSPGTSPYEQYF. The chain has TRBV30 and TRBJ2-7; TRBD1 might be the D (6 bases). This CDR3 has 14 residues. V lost 2 bases to trimming and J lost 4 bases, with 15 bases between them. The germline CDR1 and CDR2 sequences are GTSNPN and SVGIG (reference sequence).

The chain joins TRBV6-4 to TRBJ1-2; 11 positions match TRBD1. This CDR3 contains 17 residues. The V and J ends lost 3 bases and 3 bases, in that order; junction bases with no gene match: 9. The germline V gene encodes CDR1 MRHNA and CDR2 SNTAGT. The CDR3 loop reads CASSDSPGTGGYYGYTF. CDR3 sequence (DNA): TGTGCCAGCAGTGATTCTCCCGGGACAGGGGGGTACTATGGCTACACCTTC.

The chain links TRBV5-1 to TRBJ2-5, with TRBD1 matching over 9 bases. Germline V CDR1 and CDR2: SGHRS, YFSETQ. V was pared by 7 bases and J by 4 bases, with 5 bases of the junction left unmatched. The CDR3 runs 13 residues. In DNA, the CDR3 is TGCGCCAGCGCCTGGACAGGGGCAGAGACCCAGTACTTC. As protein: CASAWTGAETQYF.

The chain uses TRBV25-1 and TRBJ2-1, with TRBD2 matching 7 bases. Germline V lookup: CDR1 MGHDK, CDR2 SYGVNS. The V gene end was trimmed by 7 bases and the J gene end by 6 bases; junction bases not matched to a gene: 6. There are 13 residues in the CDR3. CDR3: CASKEGGSNEQFF. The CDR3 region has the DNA TGTGCCAGCAAAGAGGGAGGGAGCAATGAGCAGTTCTTC.

The CDR3 DNA follows: TGTGCCAGCAGTTTAGCGGGAGGACGCTACGAGCAGTACTTC. Protein: CASSLAGGRYEQYF. V usage is TRBV28 and J usage is TRBJ2-7; 8 bases are shared with TRBD2. The germline CDR1 and CDR2 sequences are MDHEN and SYDVKM. V trimming: 2 bases; J trimming: 3 bases; junction bases outside the gene matches: 3. The CDR3 is 14 amino acids.

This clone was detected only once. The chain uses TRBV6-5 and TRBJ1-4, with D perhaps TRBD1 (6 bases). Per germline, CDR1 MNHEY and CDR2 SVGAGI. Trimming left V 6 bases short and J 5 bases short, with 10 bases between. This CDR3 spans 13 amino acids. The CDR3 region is CASRGTQNEKLFF. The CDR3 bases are TGTGCCAGCAGGGGGACACAAAATGAAAAACTGTTTTTT.

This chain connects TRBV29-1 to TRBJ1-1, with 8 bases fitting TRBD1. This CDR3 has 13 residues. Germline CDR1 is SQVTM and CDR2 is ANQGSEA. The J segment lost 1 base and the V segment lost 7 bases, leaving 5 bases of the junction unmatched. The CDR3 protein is CSAADRANTEAFF. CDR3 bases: TGCAGCGCCGCGGACAGGGCGAACACTGAAGCTTTCTTT. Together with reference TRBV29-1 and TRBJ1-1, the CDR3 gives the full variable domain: SAVISQKPSRDICQRGTSLTIQCQVDSQVTMMFWYRQQPGQSLTLIATANQGSEATYESGFVIDKFPISRPNLTFSTLTVSNMSPEDSSIYLCSAADRANTEAFFGQGTRLTVV.

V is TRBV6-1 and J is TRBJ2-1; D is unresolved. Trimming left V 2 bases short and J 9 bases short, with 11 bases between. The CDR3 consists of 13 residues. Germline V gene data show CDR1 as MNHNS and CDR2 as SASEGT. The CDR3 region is CASSENKWSEQFF. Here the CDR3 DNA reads TGTGCCAGCAGTGAAAATAAATGGAGTGAGCAGTTCTTC.

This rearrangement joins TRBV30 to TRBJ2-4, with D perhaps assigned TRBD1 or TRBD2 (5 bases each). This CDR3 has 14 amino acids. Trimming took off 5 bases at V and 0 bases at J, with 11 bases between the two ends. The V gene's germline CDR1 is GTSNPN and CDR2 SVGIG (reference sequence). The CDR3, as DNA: TGTGCCTGGGGGGCGGGCGTAGCCAAAAACATTCAGTACTTC. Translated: CAWGAGVAKNIQYF.

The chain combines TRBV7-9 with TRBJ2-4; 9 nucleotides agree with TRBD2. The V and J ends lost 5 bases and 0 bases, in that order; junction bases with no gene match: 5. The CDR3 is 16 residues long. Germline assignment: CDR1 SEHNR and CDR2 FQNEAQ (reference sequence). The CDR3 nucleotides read TGTGCCAGCAGCGTGACTAGCGGACTAGCCAAAAACATTCAGTACTTC. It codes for CASSVTSGLAKNIQYF.

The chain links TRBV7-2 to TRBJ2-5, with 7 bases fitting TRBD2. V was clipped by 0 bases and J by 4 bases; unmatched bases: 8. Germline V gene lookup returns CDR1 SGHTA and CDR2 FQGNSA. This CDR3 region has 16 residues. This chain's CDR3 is CASSLAGGGVIETQYF. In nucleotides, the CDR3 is TGTGCCAGCAGCTTAGCCGGGGGAGGGGTAATAGAGACCCAGTACTTC. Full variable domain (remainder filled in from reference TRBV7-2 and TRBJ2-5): GAGVSQSPSNKVTEKGKDVELRCDPISGHTALYWYRQSLGQGLEFLIYFQGNSAPDKSGLPSDRFSAERTGGSVSTLTIQRTQQEDSAVYLCASSLAGGGVIETQYFGPGTRLLVL.

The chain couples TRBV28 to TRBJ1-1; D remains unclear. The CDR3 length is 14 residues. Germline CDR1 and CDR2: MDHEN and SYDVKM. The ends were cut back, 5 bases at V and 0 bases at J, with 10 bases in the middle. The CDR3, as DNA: TGTGCCAGCAGTCTTAGGAGGATGAACACTGAAGCTTTCTTT. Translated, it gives CASSLRRMNTEAFF.

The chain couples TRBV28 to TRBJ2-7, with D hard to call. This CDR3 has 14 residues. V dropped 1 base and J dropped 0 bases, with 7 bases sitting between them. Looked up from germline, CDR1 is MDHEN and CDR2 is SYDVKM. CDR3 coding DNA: TGTGCCAGCAGTTTATTGGTCAGCTCCTACGAGCAGTACTTC. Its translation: CASSLLVSSYEQYF.

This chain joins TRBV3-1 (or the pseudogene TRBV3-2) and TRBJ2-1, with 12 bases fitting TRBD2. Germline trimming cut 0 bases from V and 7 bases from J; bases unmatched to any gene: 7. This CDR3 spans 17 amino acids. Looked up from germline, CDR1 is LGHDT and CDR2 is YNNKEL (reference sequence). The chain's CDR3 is CASSQEFLAGGQNEQFF. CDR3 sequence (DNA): TGTGCCAGCAGCCAAGAATTCCTAGCGGGAGGGCAAAATGAGCAGTTCTTC.

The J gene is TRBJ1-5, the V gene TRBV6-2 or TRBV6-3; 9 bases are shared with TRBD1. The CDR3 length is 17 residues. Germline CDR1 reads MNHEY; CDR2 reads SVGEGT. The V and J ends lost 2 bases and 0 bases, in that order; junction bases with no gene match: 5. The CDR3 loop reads CASSYKTGGHSNQPQHF. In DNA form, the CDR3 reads TGTGCCAGCAGTTACAAGACAGGGGGGCATAGCAATCAGCCCCAGCATTTT.

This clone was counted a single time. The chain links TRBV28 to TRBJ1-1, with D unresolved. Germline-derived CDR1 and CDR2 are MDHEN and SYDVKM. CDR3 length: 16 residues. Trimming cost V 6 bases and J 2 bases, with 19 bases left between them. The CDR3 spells CASRKRRLERNTEAFF. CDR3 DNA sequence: TGTGCCAGCAGGAAGAGGCGACTGGAGAGAAACACTGAAGCTTTCTTT.

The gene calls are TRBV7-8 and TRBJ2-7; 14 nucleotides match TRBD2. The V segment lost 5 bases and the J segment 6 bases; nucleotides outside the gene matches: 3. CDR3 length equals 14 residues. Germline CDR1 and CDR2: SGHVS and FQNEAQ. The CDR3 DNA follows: TGTGCCAGCAGCGAGGGACTAGCGGGAGTCGAGCAGTACTTC. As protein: CASSEGLAGVEQYF.

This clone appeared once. The CDR3 sequence is CASSVPQGRGTEAFF. The CDR3 nucleotides read TGTGCCAGCAGTGTCCCCCAGGGGCGGGGGACTGAAGCTTTCTTT. This chain connects TRBV2 to TRBJ1-1, with a weak D call TRBD1 (6 bases). The V gene's germline CDR1 is SNHLY and CDR2 FYNNEI. Trimming took off 4 bases at V and 5 bases at J, with 17 bases between the two ends. The CDR3 is 15 amino acids.

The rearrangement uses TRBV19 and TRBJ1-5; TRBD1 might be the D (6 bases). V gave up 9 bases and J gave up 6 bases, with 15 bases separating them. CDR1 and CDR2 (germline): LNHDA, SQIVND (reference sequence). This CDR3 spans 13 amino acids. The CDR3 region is CASSRTVSQPQHF. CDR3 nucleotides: TGTGCCAGCTCTCGGACAGTTAGTCAGCCCCAGCATTTT.

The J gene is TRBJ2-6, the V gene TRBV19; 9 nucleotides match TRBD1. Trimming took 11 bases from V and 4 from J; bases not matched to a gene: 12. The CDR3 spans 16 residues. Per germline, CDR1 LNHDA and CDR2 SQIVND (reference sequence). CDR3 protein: CACLSGQGPGANVLTF. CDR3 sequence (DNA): TGTGCCTGCCTTAGCGGACAGGGGCCCGGGGCCAACGTCCTGACTTTC.

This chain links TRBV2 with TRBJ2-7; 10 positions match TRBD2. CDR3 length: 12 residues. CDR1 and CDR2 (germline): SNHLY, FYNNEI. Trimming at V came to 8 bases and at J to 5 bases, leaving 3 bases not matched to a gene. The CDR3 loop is CASQLAGDEQYF. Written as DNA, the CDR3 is TGTGCCAGCCAGCTAGCGGGAGACGAGCAGTACTTC.

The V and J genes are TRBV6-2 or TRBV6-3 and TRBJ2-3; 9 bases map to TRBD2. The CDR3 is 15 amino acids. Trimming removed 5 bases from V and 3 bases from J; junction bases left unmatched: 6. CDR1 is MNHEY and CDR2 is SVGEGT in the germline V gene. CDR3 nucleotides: TGTGCCAGCAGTACCGGACTAGCGAGAACAGATACGCAGTATTTT. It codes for CASSTGLARTDTQYF.

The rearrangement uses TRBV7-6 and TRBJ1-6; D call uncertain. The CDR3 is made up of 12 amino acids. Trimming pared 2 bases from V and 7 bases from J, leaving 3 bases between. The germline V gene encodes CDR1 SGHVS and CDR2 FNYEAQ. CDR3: CASSLSNSPLHF. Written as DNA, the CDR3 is TGTGCCAGCAGCTTATCGAATTCACCCCTCCACTTT.

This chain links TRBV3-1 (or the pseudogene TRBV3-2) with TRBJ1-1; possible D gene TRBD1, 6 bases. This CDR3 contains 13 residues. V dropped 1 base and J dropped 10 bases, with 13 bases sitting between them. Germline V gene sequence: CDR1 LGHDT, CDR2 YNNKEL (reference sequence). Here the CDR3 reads CASSQGQGFPAFF. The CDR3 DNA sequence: TGTGCCAGCAGCCAAGGGCAGGGGTTCCCAGCTTTCTTT.

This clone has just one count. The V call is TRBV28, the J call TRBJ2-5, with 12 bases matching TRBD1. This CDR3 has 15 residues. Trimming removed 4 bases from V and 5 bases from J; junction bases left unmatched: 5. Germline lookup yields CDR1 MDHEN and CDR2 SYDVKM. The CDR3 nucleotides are TGTGCCAGCAGTTCGACCGGGACAGGGGGCGAGACCCAGTACTTC. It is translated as CASSSTGTGGETQYF.

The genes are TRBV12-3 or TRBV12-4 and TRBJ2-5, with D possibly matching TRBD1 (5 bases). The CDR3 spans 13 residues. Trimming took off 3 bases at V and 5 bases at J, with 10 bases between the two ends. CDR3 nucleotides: TGTGCCAGCAGTTTGGGGCAGCCGGAGACCCAGTACTTC. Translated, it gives CASSLGQPETQYF.

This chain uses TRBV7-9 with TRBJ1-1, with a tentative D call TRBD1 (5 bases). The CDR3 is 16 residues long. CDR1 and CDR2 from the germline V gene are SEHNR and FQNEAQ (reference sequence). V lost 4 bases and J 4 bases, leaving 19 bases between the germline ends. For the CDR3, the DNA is TGTGCCAGCAGCTATAGAAGGGGTCCGAGGAGCACTGAAGCTTTCTTT. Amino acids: CASSYRRGPRSTEAFF.